This is a list of T cell receptor beta chains from one sample in a study of CD8 T cells in ankylosing spondylitis. MiXCR, applied by TCRdb to the 5' RACE reads, yields one record per CDR3 protein. The sample shows a few hundred thousand distinct CDR3 sequences, under 20% of them seen only once. The sample taken for sequencing was blood, either unsorted or a sorted T cell fraction (not recorded which). Receptor source: a male donor with ankylosing spondylitis or in good health (not recorded which). CDR3s include the opening cysteine and the closing phenylalanine or tryptophan. Each record gives: V gene, J gene, D gene, clone size, CDR3 protein, CDR3 DNA. D genes are given only for firm matches. Clone size is given for some rows only: seen once, a few or many times, or a class if the clone is expanded.

TRBV5-5,TRBJ2-3,.,.,CASSLPFLLGTDTQYF,TGTGCCAGCAGCTTACCATTTCTCTTGGGCACAGATACGCAGTATTTT
TRBV6-5,TRBJ2-1,TRBD2,many,CASSYLFGTKGDEQFF,TGTGCCAGCAGTTACTTATTCGGGACTAAGGGCGATGAGCAGTTCTTC
TRBV7-2,TRBJ1-1,.,.,CASTIPGAVEGPF,TGTGCCAGCACGATACCCGGGGCGGTGGAGGGGCCCTTT
TRBV6-1,TRBJ2-4,.,few,CARGQRRAKNIQYF,TGTGCCAGGGGGCAGCGACGAGCCAAAAACATTCAGTACTTC
TRBV29-1,TRBJ2-1,.,few,CSVVRLGVNTYNEQFF,TGCAGCGTTGTAAGATTAGGGGTGAACACCTACAATGAGCAGTTCTTC
TRBV7-9,TRBJ2-7,TRBD1,.,CASSPIQDRSYEQYF,TGTGCCAGCAGTCCTATACAGGACAGGTCCTACGAGCAGTACTTC
TRBV28,TRBJ2-7,TRBD2,few,CASSGGSGSSYEQYF,TGTGCCAGCAGTGGAGGTAGCGGGAGCTCCTACGAGCAGTACTTC
TRBV7-7,TRBJ2-2,.,many,CASSSEEGTGELFF,TGTGCTAGCAGCTCAGAGGAAGGAACCGGGGAGCTGTTTTTT
TRBV15,TRBJ2-2,.,many,CATSREGGGGELFF,TGTGCCACCAGCAGAGAGGGGGGTGGCGGGGAGCTGTTTTTT
TRBV27,TRBJ2-5,TRBD1,few,CASSSGTGEETQYF,TGTGCCAGCAGCTCCGGGACAGGGGAAGAGACCCAGTACTTC
TRBV9,TRBJ2-7,.,.,CASSGGLDPYEQYF,TGTGCCAGCAGCGGGGGACTGGATCCCTACGAGCAGTACTTC
TRBV5-1,TRBJ2-1,TRBD1,many,CASSETGDREQFF,TGCGCCAGCAGCGAGACAGGGGATCGTGAGCAGTTCTTC
TRBV14,TRBJ2-5,.,few,CASSQPPGDLQETQYF,TGTGCCAGCAGCCAACCGCCAGGGGACCTCCAAGAGACCCAGTACTTC
TRBV20-1,TRBJ2-1,TRBD2,.,CSAIFSGTGEQFF,TGCAGTGCTATTTTTAGCGGGACCGGTGAGCAGTTCTTC
TRBV7-9,TRBJ2-1,.,few,CASSPTSVYEQFF,TGTGCCAGCAGCCCGACGAGTGTCTATGAGCAGTTCTTC
TRBV20-1,TRBJ2-7,TRBD2,.,CSARAGLASDEQYF,TGCAGTGCTAGGGCGGGACTAGCATCCGACGAGCAGTACTTC
TRBV7-3,TRBJ2-1,.,few,CASSPSHYNEQFF,TGTGCCAGCAGCCCCTCTCACTACAATGAGCAGTTCTTC
TRBV5-5,TRBJ2-5,TRBD1,.,CASRRDRGIETQYF,TGTGCCAGCAGACGGGACAGGGGGATAGAGACCCAGTACTTC
TRBV11-2,TRBJ1-1,.,.,CASSVAGTYEAFF,TGTGCCAGCAGCGTCGCAGGAACCTATGAAGCTTTCTTT
TRBV6-1,TRBJ2-1,.,.,CASYRGPGGGRDEQFF,TGTGCCAGCTACCGAGGGCCGGGAGGGGGCCGCGATGAGCAGTTCTTC
TRBV11-2,TRBJ2-5,TRBD2,few,CASSRYRTSGQETQYF,TGTGCCAGCAGCAGATACCGGACTAGCGGCCAAGAGACCCAGTACTTC
TRBV12-3/TRBV12-4,TRBJ2-3,.,many,CASSLGTSTDTQYF,TGTGCCAGCAGTCTCGGGACTTCCACAGATACGCAGTATTTT
TRBV27,TRBJ2-1,TRBD2,few,CASTALAGGLDEQFF,TGTGCCAGCACGGCGCTAGCGGGAGGTTTAGATGAGCAGTTCTTC
TRBV11-2,TRBJ2-7,.,few,CASSLVVGGVSYEQYF,TGTGCCAGCAGCTTAGTCGTCGGGGGAGTCTCCTACGAGCAGTACTTC
TRBV7-8,TRBJ2-1,.,.,CASRNVEGSYNEQFF,TGTGCCAGCCGAAACGTGGAAGGGTCCTACAATGAGCAGTTCTTC
TRBV7-9,TRBJ2-7,.,few,CASSLELAYEQYF,TGTGCCAGCAGCTTGGAGCTAGCCTACGAGCAGTACTTC
TRBV7-2,TRBJ2-7,.,.,CAERFPGFQTYEQYF,TGTGCCGAACGATTCCCGGGGTTCCAGACCTACGAGCAGTACTTC
TRBV6-2/TRBV6-3,TRBJ2-7,.,.,CAGSPTGSAEQYF,TGTGCCGGATCTCCGACAGGTTCGGCCGAGCAGTACTTC
TRBV7-9,TRBJ2-4,.,many,CASSPGDGEYIQYF,TGTGCCAGCAGCCCCGGGGACGGGGAATACATTCAGTACTTC
TRBV20-1,TRBJ2-3,TRBD2,many,CSAHARPGLAMSTDTQYF,TGCAGTGCGCACGCGCGGCCGGGACTAGCGATGAGCACAGATACGCAGTATTTT
TRBV11-2,TRBJ2-1,.,.,CASSSPLGYNEQFF,TGTGCCAGCAGCTCGCCACTAGGATACAATGAGCAGTTCTTC
TRBV12-3/TRBV12-4,TRBJ1-1,.,many,CASSLGVGTEAFF,TGTGCCAGCAGTTTGGGAGTTGGCACTGAAGCTTTCTTT
TRBV29-1,TRBJ2-5,.,.,CSAPEGGGETQYF,TGCAGCGCCCCCGAGGGAGGTGGGGAGACCCAGTACTTC